This record covers a single T cell receptor (beta chain). Its antigen remains unidentified. Germline V gives CDR1 SGDLS, CDR2 YYNGEE. The trim removed 4 bases at V and 2 bases at J, leaving 10 bases unmatched. The CDR3 has 16 residues. These data come from a study of cytomegalovirus exposure and HLA in healthy donors. Points from the study as a whole: The likely origin of a cluster of highly shared sequence variants was a sequencing artifact. Most TCR sequences were seen very rarely across donors, but some public TCRs occurred in many. Cytomegalovirus association was assigned to more than 150 TCR beta chains.

Vbeta (60) and Jbeta (13) primers were used in the PCR. Generated by immunoSEQ multiplex PCR, the TCRdb table keeps only in-frame clones and is missing some. The sample shows fewer than 300,000 clones, about nine tenths of them seen only once. This sequence originates from a middle-aged man in good health and CMV-seropositive. Sequenced material: PBMCs. The chain is built from TRBV9 and TRBJ2-7, with 9 bases fitting TRBD2. CDR3 DNA sequence: TGTGCCAGCAGCTCCGGGATCCTAGCGGGGACCTACGAGCAGTACTTC. It is translated as CASSSGILAGTYEQYF.